The entry below gives a single T cell receptor (beta chain) sequence along with its context. This clone's antigen is unknown. No clone much larger than this one lies a single base away; base qualities are absent. This entry belongs to a study of blood T cell repertoires in COVID-19 (dated by TCRdb to 2018 to 2020). Background on the whole study: Samples covering the acute and convalescent phases of COVID-19 were provided by collaborators in the United States, Italy and Spain. The prospective study material was composed of cDNA or gDNA derived from T cells, B-cell-depleted T cells, or PBMCs. HLA class I and class II types, where available, came from metadata supplied by the sample provider rather than from assay-based typing. The repertoires were released in a freely available public database meant as a resource for research on the immune response to SARS-CoV-2. Subjects who had been exposed to COVID-19, were actively infected with it, or had recovered from it provided the deeply sampled blood TCRbeta repertoires that made up the dataset. The sample metadata nearly always contained a de-identified subject ID, COVID-19 status, age in years and sex. The samples were drawn from two sources: the first 160 participants of the ongoing ImmuneRACE study, and over 1,000 subjects contributed by 6 global collaborators.

General conclusions and limits of the study: The amount of clinical and demographic metadata varied by source and participant and was provided uncurated.

Collaborating institutions collected whole blood in K2EDTA tubes following their own protocols. For TCRbeta analysis, collaborators shipped samples as frozen whole blood, isolated PBMCs, or DNA extracted from either of those sample types. TCRbeta CDR3 regions were amplified from genomic DNA by means of the immunoSEQ Assay, a bias-controlled multiplex PCR. The authors' pipeline ran thus. The number of nucleated cells in each sample was estimated from the amplification of reference gene primers within the assay. To quantify the absolute abundance of each unique TCRbeta CDR3 rearrangement, sequence reads were collapsed and filtered. Productive Simpson clonality was computed per sample as the square root of Simpson's diversity index over productive rearrangements. The source is immuneACCESS, and TCRdb retained only in-frame sequences with V and J called. Part of the clones is not carried over; for the studies checked, unresolved V genes explain less than half of this, and the remainder is unexplained. Clone size and the V and J calls come from that table; the DNA yielded D and trimming. This sample holds about 48,000 clones; around 80% were observed only once. The leading ten clones occupy roughly 5% of the sample.

Looking up the germline V gene yields CDR1 SNHLY and CDR2 FYNNEI. The junction shows trimming of 9 bases on V and 0 bases on J, plus 18 bases between the germline ends. Inclusive of the bounding cysteine and phenylalanine, the CDR3 is 15 residues long. Of all the DNA, just the CDR3 is kept, 45 bases in frame from base 1. The rearrangement joined TRBV2 to TRBJ2-7, with a weak D call of TRBD1 (6 bases match). The specimen was peripheral blood. The origin of this receptor is a human donor in a cohort sampled during active COVID-19. CDR3 region: CASSPRGYGSYEQYF. The bases read TGTGCCAGTAGCCCGAGGGGGTACGGCTCCTACGAGCAGTACTTC. The CDR3, completed at both ends by the reference TRBV2 and TRBJ2-7 genes, gives the full variable domain EPEVTQTPSHQVTQMGQEVILRCVPISNHLYFYWYRQILGQKVEFLVSFYNNEISEKSEIFDDQFSVERPDGSNFTLKIRSTKLEDSAMYFCASSPRGYGSYEQYFGPGTRLTVT.